The rows below give T cell receptor beta chains drawn from one sample of a study of blood T cell repertoires in COVID-19. Measured with immunoSEQ multiplex PCR; TCRdb has only the in-frame clones, and not every one. The data show some 390,000 clones, with around 90% seen just once and 3% held by the top ten. The specimen sequenced was peripheral blood. The receptors shown here come from a human donor in a cohort sampled during active COVID-19. Both conserved end residues are part of each CDR3. A D gene is named only where the DNA matches it firmly. Where a row states a size, it is once, few, many or the class of an expanded clone; other rows omit it.

clone size	V gene	D gene	J gene	CDR3 protein	CDR3 DNA
NA	TRBV27	NA	TRBJ1-5	CASSPLEGSQHF	TGTGCCAGCAGCCCCCTAGAAGGATCCCAGCATTTT
NA	TRBV3-1/TRBV3-2	NA	TRBJ2-2	CASSQLGGENTGELFF	TGTGCCAGCAGCCAACTCGGAGGGGAGAACACCGGGGAGCTGTTTTTT
NA	TRBV6-4	TRBD1	TRBJ1-3	CASPLSSEGASGNTIYF	TGTGCCAGCCCTCTGTCCTCCGAGGGGGCATCTGGAAACACCATATATTTT
NA	TRBV6-5	NA	TRBJ1-1	CASRLGGGDTEAFF	TGTGCCAGCAGACTGGGAGGGGGTGACACTGAAGCTTTCTTT
once	TRBV7-8	TRBD1	TRBJ1-6	CASSLGGTGSYNSPLHF	TGTGCCAGCAGCTTAGGGGGGACAGGCTCCTATAATTCACCCCTCCACTTT
NA	TRBV6-5	TRBD1	TRBJ2-3	CASTETGDSTDTQYF	TGTGCCAGCACCGAGACAGGGGACAGCACAGATACGCAGTATTTT
NA	TRBV7-9	TRBD2	TRBJ2-1	CACTTSGISLTHNEQFF	TGTGCCTGCACTACTAGCGGGATCTCACTCACTCACAATGAGCAGTTCTTC
NA	TRBV19	NA	TRBJ1-2	CASTESEGGLYGYTF	TGTGCCAGTACCGAGAGTGAAGGGGGATTATATGGCTACACCTTC
NA	TRBV27	NA	TRBJ2-7	CASSLAGTYEQYF	TGTGCCAGCAGTCTCGCGGGAACATACGAGCAGTACTTC
NA	TRBV5-1	NA	TRBJ2-7	CASSFQGQIDEQYF	TGCGCCAGCAGCTTCCAGGGACAAATCGACGAGCAGTACTTC
NA	TRBV18	NA	TRBJ1-4	CASSPTGFNEKLFF	TGTGCCAGCTCACCAACAGGGTTTAATGAAAAACTGTTTTTT
NA	TRBV7-7	NA	TRBJ2-7	CASSLASGSAYEQYF	TGTGCCAGCAGCTTAGCCTCTGGCTCCGCCTACGAGCAGTACTTC
NA	TRBV18	TRBD1	TRBJ1-4	CASSRQGKDDNEKLFF	TGTGCCAGCTCACGACAGGGAAAGGACGATAATGAAAAACTGTTTTTT
NA	TRBV7-2	NA	TRBJ1-1	CASSHGEGTEAFF	TGTGCCAGCAGCCACGGTGAGGGCACTGAAGCTTTCTTT
NA	TRBV7-9	TRBD1	TRBJ2-1	CASSLRTGGYNEQFF	TGTGCCAGCAGCCTCAGGACAGGGGGTTACAATGAGCAGTTCTTC
NA	TRBV3-1/TRBV3-2	NA	TRBJ2-2	CASNVAGSISGELFF	TGTGCCAGCAATGTGGCAGGGTCTATCTCCGGGGAGCTGTTTTTT
NA	TRBV28	NA	TRBJ2-7	CASTSRGTDSYEQYF	TGTGCCAGCACCTCGCGAGGCACCGACTCCTACGAGCAGTACTTC